This T cell receptor beta chain is drawn from a study of cytomegalovirus exposure and HLA in healthy donors. Findings and caveats of the study: Most TCR sequences were seen very rarely across donors, but some public TCRs occurred in many.

Trimming took 0 bases from V and 1 from J, leaving 4 bases between them. Germline CDR1 is SGHRS and CDR2 is YFSETQ. The CDR3 loop spans 14 amino acids. PCR employed 60 Vbeta and 13 Jbeta primers. Assay used: immunoSEQ multiplex PCR; TCRdb lists only in-frame clones, some missing. The sample lists about 110,000 clones; 74% were seen once. The table lists this clone with a count of one. Its antigen is unidentified. Sequencing was done on a sample of PBMCs. The TCR comes from a woman aged 40 to 55 in good health and CMV-seropositive. The chain employs TRBV5-1 and TRBJ2-2; D is unresolved. CDR3 DNA sequence: TGCGCCAGCAGCTTGGACGGGAACACCGGGGAGCTGTTTTTT. Protein: CASSLDGNTGELFF.